This T cell receptor beta chain was documented in a study of shared clonotypes between healthy human individuals. Original handling: Filtering differed for immunoSEQ, which gave only junction sequences without quality scores. Data came from immunoSEQ multiplex PCR; TCRdb stores just in-frame clones and leaves some out. That table is the source of V, J and clone size, and D and trimming were worked out from the DNA. Here the sample spans hundreds of thousands of clones, approximately 80% being singletons. Germline lookup yields CDR1 SQVTM and CDR2 ANQGSEA. The CDR3 contains 14 residues. With regard to this clone: With only one base between it and a far larger clone, this is likely a read error.

Sequencing was carried out using PBMCs. The chain carries TRBV29-1 and TRBJ2-7; 11 bases align to TRBD1. The receptor was isolated from a woman aged 40 to 50 in good health. Some clones in this sample may be carry-over from other donors' samples. The CDR3 nucleotides are TGCATCGTTGAAGGGGACAGGGGGATCTACGAGCAGTACTTC. It is translated as CIVEGDRGIYEQYF.